These 10 T cell receptor beta chains share one sample of origin, sequenced in a study of vaccination and CD4 T cells after COVID-19. The Oncomine TCR Beta short-read assay was what sequenced the DNA obtained from cultured CD4+ T cells. From the PCR reads, TCRdb called clonotypes with MiXCR, one entry per CDR3 protein. This table has 10,000 to 15,000 distinct CDR3 sequences, approximately 81% appearing once. Antigen specificity for these receptors is unknown. Noted treatment: roughly 10-day PBMC culture with coronavirus spike peptide pools or control peptides (ViraFEST assay). Sequenced here: CD4+ T cells from blood, cultured in vitro, sampled after SARS-CoV-2 vaccination. The source is a human donor who received a COVID-19 vaccine.

This clonotype was seen a few times. The chain combines TRBV20-1 with TRBJ1-3; 8 nucleotides line up with TRBD1. Losses at the gene ends were 0 bases for V and 2 bases for J; bases not matched to a gene: 9. The CDR3 contains 17 residues. CDR1 and CDR2 from the germline V gene are DFQATT and SNEGSKA (reference sequence). CDR3 sequence reads: CSARDPTGQGTGNTIYF. In nucleotides, the CDR3 is TGCAGTGCTAGAGACCCAACCGGACAGGGAACTGGAAACACCATATATTTT.

This rearrangement joins TRBV10-3 to TRBJ1-6; D gene ambiguous. The germline V gene has CDR1 ENHRY and CDR2 SYGVKD. The ends were cut back, 2 bases at V and 7 bases at J, with 15 bases in the middle. This CDR3 is built from 16 residues. The CDR3 region is CAISENPARANSPLHF. The CDR3 bases are TGTGCCATCAGTGAGAACCCCGCGCGGGCGAATTCACCCCTCCACTTT.

V usage is TRBV12-3 or TRBV12-4 and J usage is TRBJ1-1, with D perhaps TRBD1 (5 bases). Trimming pared 1 base from V and 8 bases from J, leaving 11 bases between. The CDR3 contains 13 residues. The CDR3 spells CASSLGGSLEAFF. The DNA for the CDR3 is TGTGCCAGCAGTTTAGGGGGGTCCCTGGAAGCTTTCTTT.

This clonotype is classed as large. The chain couples TRBV7-6 to TRBJ2-5; D is perhaps TRBD1 (5 bases). The germline V gene encodes CDR1 SGHVS and CDR2 FNYEAQ. This CDR3 has 13 residues. Trimming pared 4 bases from V and 2 bases from J, leaving 8 bases between. The CDR3 DNA is TGTGCCAGCAGCTGGACAAATCAAGAGACCCAGTACTTC. This gives the protein CASSWTNQETQYF.

This chain links TRBV20-1 with TRBJ1-1, with a weak D call TRBD1 (5 bases). The CDR3 totals 16 residues. Trimming left V 0 bases short and J 0 bases short, with 14 bases between. In germline, CDR1 is DFQATT, CDR2 SNEGSKA (reference sequence). CDR3 DNA: TGCAGTGCTAGAGATCCCGGGGGGGGATTGAACACTGAAGCTTTCTTT. The encoded protein is CSARDPGGGLNTEAFF.

The sample holds a few counts of this clonotype. CDR3 bases: TGTGCCAGCAGTTTCAATTCGTGGGAGCCCGGGGGCTACGAGCAGTACTTC. This gives the protein CASSFNSWEPGGYEQYF. This chain joins TRBV27 and TRBJ2-7, with D tentatively TRBD2 (6 bases). Trimming pared 3 bases from V and 3 bases from J, leaving 21 bases between. Germline lookup yields CDR1 MNHEY and CDR2 SMNVEV (reference sequence). CDR3 size: 17 residues.

This clonotype was observed once. The chain is built from TRBV19 and TRBJ1-6, with 8 bases that match TRBD1. Per germline, CDR1 LNHDA and CDR2 SQIVND (reference sequence). The CDR3 runs 16 residues. Unmatched junction bases numbered 6, after V lost 2 bases and J lost 6 bases. The CDR3: CASSITPTGVNSPLHF. The CDR3 DNA reads as TGTGCCAGTAGTATAACCCCGACAGGGGTTAATTCACCCCTCCACTTT. Combining the CDR3 with reference TRBV19 and TRBJ1-6 gives the whole variable domain DGGITQSPKYLFRKEGQNVTLSCEQNLNHDAMYWYRQDPGQGLRLIYYSQIVNDFQKGDIAEGYSVSREKKESFPLTVTSAQKNPTAFYLCASSITPTGVNSPLHFGNGTRLTVT.

V is TRBV19 and J is TRBJ1-1; 8 positions agree with TRBD1. The germline gives CDR1 LNHDA, CDR2 SQIVND (reference sequence). The J segment lost 7 bases and the V segment lost 7 bases, leaving 8 bases of the junction unmatched. The CDR3 has 13 residues. The CDR3 spells CASITPGGNEAFF. The DNA for the CDR3 is TGTGCCAGTATAACCCCAGGGGGCAATGAAGCTTTCTTT.

The chain combines TRBV5-5 with TRBJ1-6; D is unresolved. CDR3 length equals 15 residues. Germline V gene sequence: CDR1 SGHKS, CDR2 YYEKEE (reference sequence). Trimming cost V 7 bases and J 7 bases, with 18 bases left between them. CDR3 DNA sequence: TGTGCCAGCCTTCCCGACGAGTTCTTCAATTCACCCCTCCACTTT. It translates to CASLPDEFFNSPLHF.

The rearrangement links TRBV4-1 to TRBJ1-1; D remains ambiguous. The CDR3 consists of 17 residues. The V and J ends lost 0 bases and 1 base respectively, with 15 bases between them. Germline V lookup: CDR1 MGHRA, CDR2 YSYEKL. The CDR3 DNA reads TGCGCCAGCAGCCAAGAATCGGGCAACAGATGGAACACTGAAGCTTTCTTT. Translated, it gives CASSQESGNRWNTEAFF.